The TCR beta chain under discussion was sequenced for a study of T-cell reconstitution after alpha-beta-depleted transplantation in children (dated by TCRdb to the mid-2010s). Background on the whole study: The study quantitatively tracked T-cell immune reconstitution after TCRalphabeta/CD19-depleted allogeneic hematopoietic cell transplantation in children using TCR repertoire profiling. The research as a whole found: In some patients, high TCRbeta diversity at day 60 was attributed to recipient T cells and intrathymic progenitors that had survived conditioning. The apparently early alphabetaT-cell count recovery about two months after transplant was reportedly dependent on only several hundred rapidly expanded clones derived from non-depleted graft cells. Over the following months the frequencies of hyperexpanded clones went down, and after one year T-cell counts and TCRbeta diversity were mostly credited to newly produced T cells.

The CDR3 goes from the cysteine to the phenylalanine over 16 residues. Just the 48-base CDR3 DNA is kept, in frame starting at base 1. Relative to germline, V is 7 bases shorter and J is 1 base shorter, with 17 bases between their ends. As encoded in the germline V gene (reference sequence), CDR1 is LNHDA while CDR2 is SQIVND. This clonotype was observed a handful of times. Its specific antigen is unknown. Nothing much larger sits one base from this clone, and base qualities are not available. The library relied on PCR. Instrument used: Illumina HiSeq 2500. Molecular barcoding was employed in the preparation of TCR libraries, with unique molecular identifiers being used to normalize TCRbeta repertoire quantification. TCRdb cleaned the public reads at Q25 with fastp, built clones with MiXCR and kept in-frame beta chains. CDR3 protein sequences are deduplicated, and each keeps its most common genes and DNA. This sample has 480,000 or so distinct CDR3 sequences in its table, and about 10% of those were observed once. 2% of the sample belongs to the ten largest clones.

Taken with the paper, the label for treatment or condition translates to: allogeneic hematopoietic cell transplantation with graft depleted of TCRalphabeta T cells and CD19 B cells. Transplant recipients were children who received TCRalphabeta/CD19-depleted allogeneic hematopoietic cell grafts. The sequencing here drew on PBMCs, taken before TCRalphabeta/CD19-depleted stem cell transplant. The TCR was taken from a child aged 2-15 years with inherited bone marrow failure, due to receive a stem cell transplant. This sequence uses TRBV19 and TRBJ2-1; TRBD2 is possibly the D segment (6 matching bases). The DNA sequence is TGTGCCAGTACGGGAAGAAGGCGGGAATCCTACAATGAGCAGTTCTTC. Its amino acids are CASTGRRRESYNEQFF. The reference TRBV19 and TRBJ2-1 proteins fill in what lies around the CDR3, so the full variable domain reads DGGITQSPKYLFRKEGQNVTLSCEQNLNHDAMYWYRQDPGQGLRLIYYSQIVNDFQKGDIAEGYSVSREKKESFPLTVTSAQKNPTAFYLCASTGRRRESYNEQFFGPGTRLTVL.